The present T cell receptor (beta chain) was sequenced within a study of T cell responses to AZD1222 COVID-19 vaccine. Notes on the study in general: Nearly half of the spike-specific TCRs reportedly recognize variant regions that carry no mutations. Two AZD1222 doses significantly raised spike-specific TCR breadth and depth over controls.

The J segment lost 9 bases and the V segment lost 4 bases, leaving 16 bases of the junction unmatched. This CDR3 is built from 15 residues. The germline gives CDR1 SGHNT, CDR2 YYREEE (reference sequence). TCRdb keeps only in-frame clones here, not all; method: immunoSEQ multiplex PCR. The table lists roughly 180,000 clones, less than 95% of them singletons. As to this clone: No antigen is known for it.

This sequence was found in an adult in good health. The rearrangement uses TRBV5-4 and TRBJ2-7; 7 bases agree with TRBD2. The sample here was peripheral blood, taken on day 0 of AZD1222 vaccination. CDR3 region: CASSPAQEGGGRQYF. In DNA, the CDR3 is TGTGCCAGCAGCCCCGCACAAGAGGGAGGCGGGAGGCAGTACTTC.